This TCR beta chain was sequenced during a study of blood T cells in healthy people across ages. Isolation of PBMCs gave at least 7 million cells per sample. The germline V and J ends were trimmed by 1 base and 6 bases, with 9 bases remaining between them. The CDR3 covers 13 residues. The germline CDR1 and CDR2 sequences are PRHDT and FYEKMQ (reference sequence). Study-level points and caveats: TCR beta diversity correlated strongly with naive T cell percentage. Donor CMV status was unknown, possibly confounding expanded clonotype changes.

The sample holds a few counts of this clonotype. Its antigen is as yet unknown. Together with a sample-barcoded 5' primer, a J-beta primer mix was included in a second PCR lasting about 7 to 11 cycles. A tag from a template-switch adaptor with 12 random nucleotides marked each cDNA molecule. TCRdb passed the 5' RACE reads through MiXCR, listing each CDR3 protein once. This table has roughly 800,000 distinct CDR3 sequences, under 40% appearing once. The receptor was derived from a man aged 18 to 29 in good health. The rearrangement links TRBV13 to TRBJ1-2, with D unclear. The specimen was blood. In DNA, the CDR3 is TGTGCCAGCAGCTTAGCCCGAGGTAATGGCTACACCTTC. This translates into CASSLARGNGYTF.